These T cell receptor beta chains were read from a single sample in a study of human T cells and chemical hapten exposure. TCRdb re-derived calls from the RACE reads in MiXCR, one entry per CDR3 protein. The table has 65,000 to 95,000 distinct CDR3 sequences, less than 8.5% seen once. Sequenced here: whole blood, sampled in connection with sensitization to the hapten diphenylcyclopropenone (DPC). The receptor set was obtained from a woman between 25 and 40 years old with alopecia areata. Some clones in this sample may be carry-over from other donors' samples. Both conserved end residues are part of each CDR3. A D gene is named only where the DNA matches it firmly. Clone size is not always given. Where it is, it says once, few, many or a class for expanded clones.

TRBV11-2	many	TRBJ2-3	.	TGTGCCAGCAGCTTCGTAACTAGCACAGATACGCAGTATTTT	CASSFVTSTDTQYF
TRBV29-1	many	TRBJ2-7	TRBD1	TGCAGCGTTTGGACAGGGACAGTGCAGTACTTC	CSVWTGTVQYF
TRBV7-3	many	TRBJ2-3	TRBD2	TGTGCCAGCAGCCCCTTTAGCGGGGGGGATACCACAGATACGCAGTATTTT	CASSPFSGGDTTDTQYF
TRBV7-9	many	TRBJ1-2	.	TGTGCCAGCAGCTTAGGCCCGCTCTATGGCTACACCTTC	CASSLGPLYGYTF
TRBV12-3/TRBV12-4	many	TRBJ1-5	.	TGTGCCAGCACCACTGTGTCGGCTAATCAGCCCCAGCATTTT	CASTTVSANQPQHF
TRBV6-5	many	TRBJ1-1	.	TGTGCCAGCAGTCAACTCGACTTCACTGAAGCTTTCTTT	CASSQLDFTEAFF
TRBV4-2	few	TRBJ1-2	TRBD1	TGTGCCAGCAGCCAAGGTCGGGACAGGGGTTACTATGGCTACACCTTC	CASSQGRDRGYYGYTF
TRBV7-9	many	TRBJ2-7	.	TGTGCCAGCAGCTTACCGGGAGCAGGGGGAAGCGAGCAGTACTTC	CASSLPGAGGSEQYF
TRBV19	many	TRBJ2-2	.	TGTGTGATAAGGGATGAGAACACCGGGGAGCTGTTTTTT	CVIRDENTGELFF
TRBV20-1	many	TRBJ2-4	TRBD2	TGCAGTGCCATACTGGGGACGGGGGGAAAAAACATTCAGTACTTC	CSAILGTGGKNIQYF
TRBV29-1	many	TRBJ1-1	TRBD1	TGCAGCGTTCAAAACAGGGGGCGAGCCACTGAAGCTTTCTTT	CSVQNRGRATEAFF
TRBV4-2	many	TRBJ2-1	.	TGTGCCAGCAGCCAAGAAGGAGCCGGGTCCCCGGGTGATGAGCAGTTCTTC	CASSQEGAGSPGDEQFF
TRBV2	few	TRBJ1-2	.	TGTGCCAGCAGGTTGGGACCCCTGGTCACCTATGGCTACACCTTC	CASRLGPLVTYGYTF
TRBV10-3	few	TRBJ2-3	TRBD2	TGTGCCATCAGGATTAGCGGGGGGGAAATACCCGCACGAGATACGCAGTATTTT	CAIRISGGEIPARDTQYF
TRBV20-1	.	TRBJ1-2	.	TGCAGTGCTAGAGATTGGCAGGGGTTTCACTTC	CSARDWQGFHF
TRBV5-1	many	TRBJ1-6	.	TGCGCCAGCAGCTTGCGGGGCGCCTATAATTCACCCCTCCACTTT	CASSLRGAYNSPLHF
TRBV12-5	.	TRBJ2-5	.	TGTGCTAGTGGTTTCCCTGTCCCGGAGACCCAGTACTTC	CASGFPVPETQYF
TRBV5-6	.	TRBJ1-6	TRBD1	TGTGCCAGCAGCTGGACAGGGCCTAATAATTCACCCCTCCACTTT	CASSWTGPNNSPLHF
TRBV28	many	TRBJ2-5	TRBD2	TGTGCCAGCAGTTCCCGCGCTGGGACTAGCGGCTTACCGTACCAAGAGACCCAGTACTTC	CASSSRAGTSGLPYQETQYF
TRBV12-3/TRBV12-4	.	TRBJ1-1	.	TGTGCCAGCAGTTCGTTAAGAGGACACCTAAACACTGAAGCTTTCTTT	CASSSLRGHLNTEAFF
TRBV20-1	many	TRBJ1-5	.	TGCAGTGCCCAGAACACCCGTATTAGCAATCAGCCCCAGCATTTT	CSAQNTRISNQPQHF
TRBV3-1	many	TRBJ1-1	.	TGTGCCAGCAGCCAGCTCGCAGGGAACACTGAAGCTTTCTTT	CASSQLAGNTEAFF
TRBV13	.	TRBJ1-1	TRBD1	TGTGCCAGCAGCTCTCCCGGGACAGTTAACACTGAAGCTTTCTTT	CASSSPGTVNTEAFF
TRBV20-1	few	TRBJ1-3	.	TGCAGTGCTAGTCTTGGCGGAGACACCATATATTTT	CSASLGGDTIYF
TRBV27	.	TRBJ1-6	.	TGTGCCAGCAGTCCGATACGCGAACCCCTCCACTTT	CASSPIREPLHF
TRBV20-1	.	TRBJ1-2	.	TGCAGTGCTAGGGCAGGGGCGGCTGGCTACACCTTC	CSARAGAAGYTF
TRBV2	.	TRBJ1-5	TRBD1	TGTGCCAGCAGGGGAGAGGGGGCTCAGCCCCAGCATTTT	CASRGEGAQPQHF
TRBV6-1	many	TRBJ2-7	TRBD1	TGTGCCAGCAGTCCGGGACAGTCCTACGAGCAGTACTTC	CASSPGQSYEQYF
TRBV29-1	many	TRBJ2-3	.	TGCAGCGTTGGTTCAATTCAATCAGATACGCAGTATTTT	CSVGSIQSDTQYF
TRBV3-1	many	TRBJ1-6	.	TGTGCCAGCAGCCAAGAAGGTAGGAGCTCCTATAATTCACCCCTCCACTTT	CASSQEGRSSYNSPLHF
TRBV5-1	.	TRBJ1-1	.	TGCGCCAGCAGCTTAAACCCGGCAGCTAACACTGAAGCTTTCTTT	CASSLNPAANTEAFF
TRBV27	many	TRBJ1-1	TRBD1	TGTGCCAGCAGTTCGGTCGGGGAAGGGGGCGTCAACACTGAAGCTTTCTTT	CASSSVGEGGVNTEAFF
TRBV20-1	many	TRBJ2-2	TRBD2	TGCAGTGCTAGAGACGGGGGGGCTGCCGGGGAGCTGTTTTTT	CSARDGGAAGELFF
TRBV7-3	many	TRBJ2-1	.	TGTGCCAGCAGCTTGGGGAGTGAGCAGTTCTTC	CASSLGSEQFF
TRBV20-1	many	TRBJ1-5	.	TGCAGTGCCAGGCCGGGAGGCAGCAATCAGCCCCAGCATTTT	CSARPGGSNQPQHF
TRBV5-1	.	TRBJ2-3	TRBD2	TGCGCCAGCAGCCCGGGCATAGCGGGGGCCAGCACAGATACGCAGTATTTT	CASSPGIAGASTDTQYF
TRBV11-2	few	TRBJ2-1	.	TGTGCCAGCAGCCCCCCCAGTTTTTGGGGAAACAATGAGCAGTTCTTC	CASSPPSFWGNNEQFF
TRBV18	many	TRBJ1-1	.	TGTGCCAGCTCACCCTCAATGGGACAGAACACTGAAGCTTTCTTT	CASSPSMGQNTEAFF
TRBV5-5	few	TRBJ1-5	.	TGTGCCAGCAGCCCCGGGAAGGCAAGGCAGCCCCAGCATTTT	CASSPGKARQPQHF
TRBV29-1	many	TRBJ2-7	.	TGCAGCGTTGGAGACAGTCTACTCTACGAGCAGTACTTC	CSVGDSLLYEQYF
TRBV25-1	.	TRBJ2-7	.	TGTGCCAGCAGTGAATGGTCCGAGCAGTACTTC	CASSEWSEQYF
TRBV29-1	many	TRBJ2-1	TRBD1	TGCAGCGTGGGACAGGGCCCTAATGGTGAGCAGTTCTTC	CSVGQGPNGEQFF
TRBV7-3	.	TRBJ1-1	.	TGTGCCAGCAGCTTAAACGTAGCGAACACTGAAGCTTTCTTT	CASSLNVANTEAFF
TRBV12-3/TRBV12-4	few	TRBJ1-2	.	TGTGCCAGCAGTTTGGGGCCCCTTAACTATGGCTACACCTTC	CASSLGPLNYGYTF
TRBV11-1	.	TRBJ2-3	.	TGTGCCAGCAGCTTTCGGGCAGATACGCAGTATTTT	CASSFRADTQYF
TRBV15	.	TRBJ2-1	TRBD2	TGTGCCACCAGCAGTCCTAGCGGGGGGGGGAATGAGCAGTTCTTC	CATSSPSGGGNEQFF
TRBV29-1	many	TRBJ2-7	TRBD1	TGCAGCGTAAACACCGGGACAGGGGGCGACGAGCAGTACTTC	CSVNTGTGGDEQYF
TRBV28	many	TRBJ2-5	TRBD1	TGTGCCAGCAGTCCGGGACAGGCCCAAGAGACCCAGTACTTC	CASSPGQAQETQYF